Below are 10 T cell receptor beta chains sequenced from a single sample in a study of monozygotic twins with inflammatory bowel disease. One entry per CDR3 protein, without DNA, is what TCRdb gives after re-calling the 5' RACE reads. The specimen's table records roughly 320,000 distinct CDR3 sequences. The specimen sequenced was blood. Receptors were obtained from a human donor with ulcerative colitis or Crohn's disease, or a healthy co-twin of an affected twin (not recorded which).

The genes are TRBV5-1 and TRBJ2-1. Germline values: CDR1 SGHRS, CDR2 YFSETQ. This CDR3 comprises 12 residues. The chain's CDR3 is CASSPAGNEQFF.

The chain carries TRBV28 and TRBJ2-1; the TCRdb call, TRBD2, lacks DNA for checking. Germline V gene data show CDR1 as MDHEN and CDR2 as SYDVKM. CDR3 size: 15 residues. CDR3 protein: CASRRLGGGYNEQFF.

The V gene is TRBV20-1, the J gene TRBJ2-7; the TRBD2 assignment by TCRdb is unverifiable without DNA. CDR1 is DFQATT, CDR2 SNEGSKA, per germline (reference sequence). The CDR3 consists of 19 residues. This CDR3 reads CSARKRPLGEEVFSYEQYF.

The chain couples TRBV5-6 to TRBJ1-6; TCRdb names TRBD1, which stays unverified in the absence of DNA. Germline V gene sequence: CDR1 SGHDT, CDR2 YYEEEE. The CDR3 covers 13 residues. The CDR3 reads CASTRDRGMPLHF.

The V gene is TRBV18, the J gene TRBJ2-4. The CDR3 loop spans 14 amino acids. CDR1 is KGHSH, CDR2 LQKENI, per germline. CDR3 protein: CASSPNLAKNIQYF.

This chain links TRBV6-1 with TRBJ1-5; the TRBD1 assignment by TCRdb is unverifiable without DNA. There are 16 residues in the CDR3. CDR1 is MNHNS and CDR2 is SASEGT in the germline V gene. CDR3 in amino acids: CASRRVGPTGHQPQHF.

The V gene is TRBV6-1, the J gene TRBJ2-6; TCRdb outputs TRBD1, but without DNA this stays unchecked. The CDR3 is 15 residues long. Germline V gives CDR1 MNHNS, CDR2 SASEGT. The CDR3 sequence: CASSRQLSGANVLTF.

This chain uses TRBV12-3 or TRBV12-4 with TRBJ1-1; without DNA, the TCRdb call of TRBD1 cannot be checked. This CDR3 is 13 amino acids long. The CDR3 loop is CASRIQANTEAFF.

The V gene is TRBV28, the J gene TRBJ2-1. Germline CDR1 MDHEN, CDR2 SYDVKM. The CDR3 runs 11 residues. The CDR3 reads CASTLYHEQFF.

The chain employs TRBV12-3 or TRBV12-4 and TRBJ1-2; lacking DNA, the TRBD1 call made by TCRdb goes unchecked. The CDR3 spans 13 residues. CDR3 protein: CASSTGVGYGYTF.